This TCR beta chain was recovered during a study of blood T cell repertoires in COVID-19. In the study overall: Sites in the United States, Italy and Spain provided acute and convalescent COVID-19 samples. The analysed material was cDNA or gDNA that came from T cells, B-cell-depleted T cells, or PBMCs.

Source study methods: Estimation of nucleated cell counts relied on the amplification of reference gene primers. Some clones are missing from TCRdb's copy, which holds only in-frame ones; the method was immunoSEQ multiplex PCR. V and J calls and clone size are given by that table; D and trimming were obtained from the DNA. The table records 250,000 to 300,000 clones, 88% of them present only once. The germline V gene encodes CDR1 MGHRA and CDR2 YSYEKL. This CDR3 contains 12 residues. Trimming pared 3 bases from V and 5 bases from J, leaving 7 bases between. V and J are TRBV4-1 and TRBJ1-1, with D uncertain. The receptor was derived from a woman younger than 45 who had recovered from COVID-19. The specimen sequenced was peripheral blood. The CDR3 reads CASSQGQTEAFF. CDR3 DNA: TGCGCCAGCAGCCAGGGCCAAACTGAAGCTTTCTTT.